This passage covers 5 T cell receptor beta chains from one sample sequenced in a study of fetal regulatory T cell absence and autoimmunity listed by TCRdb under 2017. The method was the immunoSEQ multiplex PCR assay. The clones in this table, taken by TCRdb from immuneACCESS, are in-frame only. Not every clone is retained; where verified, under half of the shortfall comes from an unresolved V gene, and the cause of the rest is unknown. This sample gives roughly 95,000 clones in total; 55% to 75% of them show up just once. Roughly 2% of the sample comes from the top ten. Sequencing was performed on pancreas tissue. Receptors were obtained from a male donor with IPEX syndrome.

In nucleotides, the CDR3 is TGTGCCAGCTCACCGACAGGGTTGCTTGAAGCTTTCTTT. Encoded protein: CASSPTGLLEAFF. The gene calls are TRBV18 and TRBJ1-1, with TRBD1 matching over 7 bases. The junction had 5 bases not matched to a gene; V was cut back by 3 bases and J by 7 bases. Germline V gene lookup returns CDR1 KGHSH and CDR2 LQKENI. The CDR3 spans 13 residues.

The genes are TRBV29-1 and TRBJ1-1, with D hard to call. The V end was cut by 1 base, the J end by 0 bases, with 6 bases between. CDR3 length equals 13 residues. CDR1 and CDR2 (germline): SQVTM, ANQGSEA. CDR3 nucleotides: TGCAGCGTTGAAGCAGGCTTGAACACTGAAGCTTTCTTT. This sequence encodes CSVEAGLNTEAFF.

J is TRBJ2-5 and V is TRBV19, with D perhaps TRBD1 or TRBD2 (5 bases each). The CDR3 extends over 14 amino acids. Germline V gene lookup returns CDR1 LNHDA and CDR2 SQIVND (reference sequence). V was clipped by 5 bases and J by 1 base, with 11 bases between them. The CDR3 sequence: CASSVGTVQETQYF. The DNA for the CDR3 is TGTGCCAGTAGTGTCGGGACCGTCCAAGAGACCCAGTACTTC.

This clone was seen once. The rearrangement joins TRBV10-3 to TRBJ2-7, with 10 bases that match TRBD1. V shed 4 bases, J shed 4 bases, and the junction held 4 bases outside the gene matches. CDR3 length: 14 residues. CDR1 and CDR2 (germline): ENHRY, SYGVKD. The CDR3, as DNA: TGTGCCATCAGTGGGGACAGGGGCGGGTACGAGCAGTACTTC. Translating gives CAISGDRGGYEQYF.

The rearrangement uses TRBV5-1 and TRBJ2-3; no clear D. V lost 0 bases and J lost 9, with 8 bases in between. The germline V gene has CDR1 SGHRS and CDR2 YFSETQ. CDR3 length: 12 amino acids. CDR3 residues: CASSLGLTTQYF. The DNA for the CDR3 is TGCGCCAGCAGCTTGGGGCTCACAACGCAGTATTTT. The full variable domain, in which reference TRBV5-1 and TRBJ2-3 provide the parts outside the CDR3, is KAGVTQTPRYLIKTRGQQVTLSCSPISGHRSVSWYQQTPGQGLQFLFEYFSETQRNKGNFPGRFSGRQFSNSRSEMNVSTLELGDSALYLCASSLGLTTQYFGPGTRLTVL.